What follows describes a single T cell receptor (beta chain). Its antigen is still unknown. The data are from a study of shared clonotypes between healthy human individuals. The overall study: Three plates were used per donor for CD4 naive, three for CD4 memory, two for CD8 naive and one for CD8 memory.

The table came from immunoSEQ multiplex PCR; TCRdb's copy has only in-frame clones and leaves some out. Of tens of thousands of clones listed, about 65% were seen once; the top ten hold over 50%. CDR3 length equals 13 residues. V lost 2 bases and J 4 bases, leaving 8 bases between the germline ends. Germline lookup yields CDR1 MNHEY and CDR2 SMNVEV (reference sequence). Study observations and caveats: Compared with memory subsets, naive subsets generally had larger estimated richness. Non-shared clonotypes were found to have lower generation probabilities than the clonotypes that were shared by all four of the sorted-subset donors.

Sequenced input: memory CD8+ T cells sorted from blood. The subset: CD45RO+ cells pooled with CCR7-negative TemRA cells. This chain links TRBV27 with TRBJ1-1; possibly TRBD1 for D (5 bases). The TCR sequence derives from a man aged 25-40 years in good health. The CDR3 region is CASSLGGGTEAFF. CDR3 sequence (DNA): TGTGCCAGCAGTTTAGGGGGGGGCACTGAAGCTTTCTTT.